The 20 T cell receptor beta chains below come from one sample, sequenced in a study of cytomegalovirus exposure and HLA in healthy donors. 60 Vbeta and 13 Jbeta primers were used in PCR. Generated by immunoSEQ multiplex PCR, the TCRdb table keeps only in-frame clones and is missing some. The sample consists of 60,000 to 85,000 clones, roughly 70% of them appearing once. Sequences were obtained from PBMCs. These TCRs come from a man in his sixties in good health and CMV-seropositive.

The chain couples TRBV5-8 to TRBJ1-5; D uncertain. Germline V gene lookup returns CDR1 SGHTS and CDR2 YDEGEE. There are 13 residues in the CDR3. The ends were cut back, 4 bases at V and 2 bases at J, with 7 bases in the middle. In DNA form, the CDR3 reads TGTGCCAGCAGCACCCTAGGCAATCAGCCCCAGCATTTT. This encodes CASSTLGNQPQHF.

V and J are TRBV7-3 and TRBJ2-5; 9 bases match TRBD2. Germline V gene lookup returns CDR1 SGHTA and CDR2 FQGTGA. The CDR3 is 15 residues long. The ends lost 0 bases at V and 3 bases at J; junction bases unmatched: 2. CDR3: CASSLTASGKETQYF. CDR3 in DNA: TGTGCCAGCAGCTTAACGGCTAGCGGGAAAGAGACCCAGTACTTC.

The CDR3 sequence is CASSEEASPDTQYF. For the CDR3, the DNA is TGTGCCAGCAGTGAAGAAGCTAGCCCAGATACGCAGTATTTT. The chain couples TRBV2 to TRBJ2-3; D may be TRBD2 (5 bases). V was clipped by 1 base and J by 4 bases, with 9 bases between them. The CDR3 has 14 amino acids. Germline V gives CDR1 SNHLY, CDR2 FYNNEI.

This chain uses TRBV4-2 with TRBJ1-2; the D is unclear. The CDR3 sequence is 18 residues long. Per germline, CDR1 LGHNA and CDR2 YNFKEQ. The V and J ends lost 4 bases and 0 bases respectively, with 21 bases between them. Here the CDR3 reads CASSRTHSRAGANYGYTF. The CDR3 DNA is TGTGCCAGCAGCCGAACCCACTCCCGGGCCGGGGCTAACTATGGCTACACCTTC.

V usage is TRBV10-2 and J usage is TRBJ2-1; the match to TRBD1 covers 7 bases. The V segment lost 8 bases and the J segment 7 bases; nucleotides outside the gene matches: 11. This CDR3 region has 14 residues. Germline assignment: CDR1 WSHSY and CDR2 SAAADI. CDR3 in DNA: TGCGCCAGCGGGGACAGCCGGGGCGTGAATGAGCAGTTCTTC. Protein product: CASGDSRGVNEQFF.

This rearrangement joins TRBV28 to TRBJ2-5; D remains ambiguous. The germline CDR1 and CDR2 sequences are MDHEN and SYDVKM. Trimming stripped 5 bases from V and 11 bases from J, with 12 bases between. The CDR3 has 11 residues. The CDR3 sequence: CASSLEDEQYF. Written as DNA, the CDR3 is TGTGCCAGCAGTCTCGAAGATGAGCAGTACTTC.

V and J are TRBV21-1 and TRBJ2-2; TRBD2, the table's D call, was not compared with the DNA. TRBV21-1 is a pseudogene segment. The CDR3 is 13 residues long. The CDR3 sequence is CASSNSDTGELFF. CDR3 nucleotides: TGTGCCAGCAGCAATAGCGACACCGGGGAGCTGTTTTTT.

Written as DNA, the CDR3 is TGTGCCAGCAGTTTGCGAAGGGGGAATGAAAAACTGTTTTTT. Protein: CASSLRRGNEKLFF. The chain couples TRBV27 to TRBJ1-4; D possibly corresponds to TRBD1 (6 bases). The V end was cut by 3 bases, the J end by 5 bases, with 10 bases between. Germline-derived CDR1 and CDR2 are MNHEY and SMNVEV (reference sequence). This CDR3 is built from 14 residues.

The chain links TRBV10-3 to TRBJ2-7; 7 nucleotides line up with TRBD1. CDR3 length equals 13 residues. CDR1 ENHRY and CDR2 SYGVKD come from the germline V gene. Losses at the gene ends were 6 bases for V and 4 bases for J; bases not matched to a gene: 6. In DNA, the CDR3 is TGTGCCATCAGCGGGACAGACGGGTACGAGCAGTACTTC. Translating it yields CAISGTDGYEQYF.

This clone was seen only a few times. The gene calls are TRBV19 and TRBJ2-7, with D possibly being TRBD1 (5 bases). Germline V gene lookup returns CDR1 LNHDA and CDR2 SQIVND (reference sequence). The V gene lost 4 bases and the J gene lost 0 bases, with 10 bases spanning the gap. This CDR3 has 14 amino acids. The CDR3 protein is CASSRGQFSYEQYF. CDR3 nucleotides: TGTGCCAGTAGTAGGGGCCAGTTCTCCTACGAGCAGTACTTC.

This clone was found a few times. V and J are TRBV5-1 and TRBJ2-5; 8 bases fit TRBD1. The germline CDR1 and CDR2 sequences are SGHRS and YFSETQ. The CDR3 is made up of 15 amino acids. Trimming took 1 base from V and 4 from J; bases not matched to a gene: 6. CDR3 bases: TGCGCCAGCAGCTTGTTGACAGGGGAAGGAGAGACCCAGTACTTC. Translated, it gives CASSLLTGEGETQYF.

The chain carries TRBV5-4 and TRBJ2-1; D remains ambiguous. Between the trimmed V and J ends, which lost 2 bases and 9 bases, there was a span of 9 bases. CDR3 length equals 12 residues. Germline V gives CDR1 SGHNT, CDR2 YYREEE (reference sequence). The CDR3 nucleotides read TGTGCCAGCAGCTTCCCCAGACTTGAGCAGTTCTTC. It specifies CASSFPRLEQFF.

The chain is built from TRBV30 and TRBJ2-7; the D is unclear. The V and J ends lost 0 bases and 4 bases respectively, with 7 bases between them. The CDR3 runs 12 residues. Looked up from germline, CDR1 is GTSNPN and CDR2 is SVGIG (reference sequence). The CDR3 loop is CAWSVVEYEQYF. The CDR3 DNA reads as TGTGCCTGGAGTGTAGTGGAGTACGAGCAGTACTTC.

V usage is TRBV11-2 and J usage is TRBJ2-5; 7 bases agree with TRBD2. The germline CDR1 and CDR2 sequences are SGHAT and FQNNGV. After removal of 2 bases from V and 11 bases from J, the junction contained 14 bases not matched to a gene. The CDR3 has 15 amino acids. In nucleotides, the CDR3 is TGTGCCAGCAGCTTACTGGGGGGGGTGGTATATGGGCAGTACTTC. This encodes CASSLLGGVVYGQYF.

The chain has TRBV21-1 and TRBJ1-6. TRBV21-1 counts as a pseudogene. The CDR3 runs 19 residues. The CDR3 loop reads CASSKISTAGRTTGSPLHF. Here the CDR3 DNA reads TGTGCCAGCAGCAAAATTTCGACGGCGGGAAGGACTACTGGGTCACCCCTCCACTTT.

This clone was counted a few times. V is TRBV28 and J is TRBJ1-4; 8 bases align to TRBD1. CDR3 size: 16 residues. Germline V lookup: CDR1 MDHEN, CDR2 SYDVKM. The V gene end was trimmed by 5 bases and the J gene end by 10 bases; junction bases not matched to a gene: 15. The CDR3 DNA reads TGTGCCAGCAGTCCTTTGGCGACAGGGGAGGAAGGAAAACTGTTTTTT. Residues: CASSPLATGEEGKLFF.

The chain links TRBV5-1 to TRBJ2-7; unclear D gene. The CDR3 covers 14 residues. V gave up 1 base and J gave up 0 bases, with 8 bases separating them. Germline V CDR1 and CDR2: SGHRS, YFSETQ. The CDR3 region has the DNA TGCGCCAGCAGCTTGACAGTGAGCTCCTACGAGCAGTACTTC. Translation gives CASSLTVSSYEQYF.

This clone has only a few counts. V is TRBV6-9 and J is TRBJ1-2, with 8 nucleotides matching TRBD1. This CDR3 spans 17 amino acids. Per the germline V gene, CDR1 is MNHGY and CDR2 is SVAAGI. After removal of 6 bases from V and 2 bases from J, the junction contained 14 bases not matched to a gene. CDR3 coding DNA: TGTGCCAGCAGCCCATGGGGGGTGGGACAGGCCAACTATGGCTACACCTTC. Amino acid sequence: CASSPWGVGQANYGYTF.

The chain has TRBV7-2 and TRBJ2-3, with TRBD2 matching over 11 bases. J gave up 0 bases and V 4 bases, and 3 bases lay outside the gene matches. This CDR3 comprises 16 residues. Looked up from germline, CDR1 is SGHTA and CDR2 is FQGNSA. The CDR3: CASSWGLAASTDTQYF. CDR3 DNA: TGTGCCAGCAGCTGGGGACTAGCGGCTAGCACAGATACGCAGTATTTT. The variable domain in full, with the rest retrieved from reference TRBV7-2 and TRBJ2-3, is GAGVSQSPSNKVTEKGKDVELRCDPISGHTALYWYRQSLGQGLEFLIYFQGNSAPDKSGLPSDRFSAERTGGSVSTLTIQRTQQEDSAVYLCASSWGLAASTDTQYFGPGTRLTVL.

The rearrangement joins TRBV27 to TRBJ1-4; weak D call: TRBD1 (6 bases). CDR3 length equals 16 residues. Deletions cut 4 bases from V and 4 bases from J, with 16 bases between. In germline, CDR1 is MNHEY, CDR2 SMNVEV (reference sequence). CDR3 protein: CASSCPGQFYNEKLFF. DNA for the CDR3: TGTGCCAGCAGTTGCCCCGGACAGTTTTATAATGAAAAACTGTTTTTT.